These 5 T cell receptor beta chains were sequenced from one sample in a study of CD8 T cells in ankylosing spondylitis. Study conclusions and caveats: Ankylosing spondylitis blood seemed to carry a telltale TCR beta motif made of seven or eight highly homologous variants.

Via MiXCR, TCRdb re-called the 5' RACE reads, giving one row per CDR3 protein. The sample includes around 450,000 distinct CDR3 sequences, roughly 26% of them seen just once. The antigens of these receptors remain unknown. Sequenced input: blood, either unsorted or a sorted T cell fraction (not recorded which). These receptors all stem from a male donor with ankylosing spondylitis.

This clonotype has only a few counts. The V and J genes are TRBV29-1 and TRBJ1-4; D unresolved. V lost 7 bases and J 6 bases, leaving 18 bases between the germline ends. The CDR3 covers 14 residues. Looked up from germline, CDR1 is SQVTM and CDR2 is ANQGSEA. CDR3 amino acids: CSASGFNEDEKLFF. In nucleotides, the CDR3 is TGCAGCGCTTCGGGATTTAACGAAGATGAAAAACTGTTTTTT.

The V gene is TRBV11-1, the J gene TRBJ2-7; 12 bases agree with TRBD2. Per germline, CDR1 SGHAT and CDR2 FQDESV (reference sequence). The length of the CDR3 is 18 residues. Trimming cost V 4 bases and J 3 bases; bases outside gene matches: 13. In DNA, the CDR3 is TGTGCCAGCAGCTCGCCGACTAGCGGGAGCCAAAAAAGCTACGAGCAGTACGTC. Amino acid sequence: CASSSPTSGSQKSYEQYV.

This sequence joins TRBV5-1 and TRBJ2-1; D is undetermined. V gave up 7 bases and J gave up 1 base, with 12 bases separating them. The CDR3 length is 14 residues. CDR1 is SGHRS, CDR2 YFSETQ, per germline. The CDR3 loop is CASRPQASYNEQFF. CDR3 bases: TGCGCCAGCCGACCCCAGGCGTCCTACAATGAGCAGTTCTTC. The variable domain in full, completed from reference TRBV5-1 and TRBJ2-1, reads KAGVTQTPRYLIKTRGQQVTLSCSPISGHRSVSWYQQTPGQGLQFLFEYFSETQRNKGNFPGRFSGRQFSNSRSEMNVSTLELGDSALYLCASRPQASYNEQFFGPGTRLTVL.

A few counts support this clonotype. This chain connects TRBV20-1 to TRBJ2-1; 10 bases match TRBD2. The CDR3 extends over 13 amino acids. The germline V gene encodes CDR1 DFQATT and CDR2 SNEGSKA (reference sequence). The junction had 5 bases not matched to a gene; V was cut back by 5 bases and J by 7 bases. In nucleotides, the CDR3 is TGCAGTGCTGATCTAGCGGGGGCTAATGAGCAGTTCTTC. Its translation is CSADLAGANEQFF.

A few counts support this clonotype. The chain uses TRBV10-1 and TRBJ2-7; 8 bases align to TRBD1. The ends lost 3 bases at V and 7 bases at J; junction bases unmatched: 8. CDR3 length: 14 residues. Germline assignment: CDR1 WNHNN and CDR2 SYGVQD (reference sequence). CDR3 sequence (DNA): TGCGCCAGCAGTGAATGGGACAGGCCTAAAGAGCAGTACTTC. Translated: CASSEWDRPKEQYF.